This is a list of T cell receptor beta chains from one sample in a study of beta chain features in type 1 diabetes. The assay was immunoSEQ multiplex PCR, and TCRdb's table has in-frame clones only and misses some. The sample records about 280,000 clones, 15% being singletons. Material: naive CD4+ T cells from blood. The receptors shown here come from a young man with type 1 diabetes. The CDR3 runs from the conserved cysteine through the conserved F or W. A D gene is named only where the DNA matches it firmly. Size is omitted from some rows. Given values are once, few, many or a class for expanded clones.

d_call	clone_size	cdr3_length	v_call	j_call	cdr3_aa	cdr3_nt
TRBD2	-	14	TRBV14	TRBJ2-7	CASSPLGGSSEQYF	TGTGCCAGCAGCCCCCTGGGCGGGAGTTCCGAGCAGTACTTC
TRBD1	-	11	TRBV6-5	TRBJ2-6	CASSWDRAVAF	TGTGCCAGCAGTTGGGACAGGGCTGTAGCTTTC
-	-	14	TRBV27	TRBJ2-2	CASNRDMYAGELFF	TGTGCCAGCAACCGAGACATGTACGCCGGGGAGCTGTTTTTT
TRBD1	-	15	TRBV5-1	TRBJ2-3	CASSQGQGAPDTQYF	TGCGCCAGCAGCCAGGGACAGGGGGCTCCAGATACGCAGTATTTT
-	few	13	TRBV5-1	TRBJ1-1	CASSFDRNTEAFF	TGCGCCAGCAGCTTTGACAGAAACACTGAAGCTTTCTTT
TRBD1	few	14	TRBV5-6	TRBJ2-5	CASSGTAIQETQYF	TGTGCCAGCAGCGGGACAGCTATCCAAGAGACCCAGTACTTC
TRBD1	-	14	TRBV25-1	TRBJ2-7	CASMSGTGPYEQYF	TGTGCCAGCATGTCCGGGACAGGGCCCTACGAGCAGTACTTC
-	few	16	TRBV7-8	TRBJ2-5	CASSQTPAEMQETQYF	TGTGCCAGCAGCCAAACCCCGGCGGAAATGCAAGAGACCCAGTACTTC
TRBD2	-	17	TRBV6-1	TRBJ2-5	CASSERLAGGAGETQYF	TGTGCCAGCAGTGAAAGACTAGCGGGAGGGGCTGGAGAGACCCAGTACTTC
TRBD1	-	14	TRBV9	TRBJ1-2	CASKSGQTNYGYTF	TGTGCCAGCAAGTCGGGACAGACTAACTATGGCTACACCTTC
TRBD2	-	15	TRBV6-5	TRBJ2-1	CASSYSLGRVNEQFF	TGTGCCAGCAGTTACTCCCTCGGGAGGGTGAATGAGCAGTTCTTC
-	few	18	TRBV18	TRBJ1-3	CASSPVQVTGDLGNTIYF	TGTGCCAGCTCACCAGTCCAGGTGACAGGCGACCTTGGAAACACCATATATTTT
-	few	14	TRBV9	TRBJ2-1	CASSRGDSYNEQFF	TGTGCCAGCAGCCGGGGAGACTCCTACAATGAGCAGTTCTTC
-	-	14	TRBV29-1	TRBJ2-7	CSPWMRSTAYEQYF	TGCAGCCCCTGGATGAGGTCTACTGCCTACGAGCAGTACTTC
-	-	13	TRBV9	TRBJ2-3	CASSLAAADTQYF	TGTGCCAGCAGCCTGGCGGCCGCAGATACGCAGTATTTT
-	-	15	TRBV7-9	TRBJ2-5	CASTLLGGGKGTQYF	TGTGCCAGCACCCTTTTGGGAGGCGGAAAGGGGACCCAGTACTTC
-	few	14	TRBV4-3	TRBJ1-5	CASSQDRGNQPQHF	TGCGCCAGCAGCCAAGATAGGGGGAATCAGCCCCAGCATTTT
TRBD2	-	15	TRBV15	TRBJ2-3	CATSGLAASTDTQYF	TGTGCCACCAGTGGACTAGCTGCTAGCACAGATACGCAGTATTTT
-	few	16	TRBV30	TRBJ1-2	CAWSRGQSPRGYGYTF	TGTGCCTGGAGCAGAGGACAGAGCCCGAGGGGCTATGGCTACACCTTC
TRBD1	few	17	TRBV19	TRBJ1-5	CASSIDGTGRPNQPQHF	TGTGCCAGTAGTATAGATGGGACAGGCCGCCCCAATCAGCCCCAGCATTTT
TRBD1	few	15	TRBV9	TRBJ2-2	CASSVHRGTSGELFF	TGTGCCAGCAGCGTTCACAGGGGGACCAGCGGGGAGCTGTTTTTT
TRBD2	few	17	TRBV2	TRBJ2-7	CASIQRTSWSLSYEQYF	TGTGCCAGCATTCAGCGGACTAGCTGGTCCCTGTCCTACGAGCAGTACTTC
TRBD2	few	16	TRBV5-1	TRBJ2-1	CASSLAPAGGPDEQFF	TGCGCCAGCAGCTTGGCACCGGCGGGAGGGCCCGATGAGCAGTTCTTC
TRBD1	few	15	TRBV28	TRBJ2-5	CASTNRDRGQETQYF	TGTGCCAGCACCAACCGGGACAGGGGCCAAGAGACCCAGTACTTC
-	-	14	TRBV7-2	TRBJ2-7	CASSLGAGGGEQYF	TGTGCCAGCAGCTTAGGGGCAGGAGGTGGAGAGCAGTACTTC
TRBD2	few	19	TRBV4-2	TRBJ2-2	CASSLPGTSGGGNTGELFF	TGTGCCAGCAGCTTACCCGGGACTAGCGGGGGGGGGAACACCGGGGAGCTGTTTTTT
TRBD2	few	17	TRBV28	TRBJ2-7	CASSLFQWGLASTEQYF	TGTGCCAGCAGTTTATTTCAATGGGGACTAGCATCGACCGAGCAGTACTTC
TRBD1	few	14	TRBV5-4	TRBJ2-3	CASSSGQGADTQYF	TGTGCCAGCAGCTCGGGACAGGGCGCAGATACGCAGTATTTT
-	few	12	TRBV5-4	TRBJ1-4	CASSFRSEKLFF	TGTGCTTCCTCCTTCAGGTCAGAAAAACTGTTTTTT
-	-	13	TRBV19	TRBJ1-2	CASSIGRNYGYTF	TGTGCCAGTAGTATAGGCAGAAACTATGGCTACACCTTC
-	-	14	TRBV5-6	TRBJ2-2	CASSLKPGTGELFF	TGTGCCAGCAGCTTGAAACCAGGGACCGGGGAGCTGTTTTTT
TRBD2	-	13	TRBV5-1	TRBJ2-7	CASRLAGGHEQYF	TGCGCCAGCAGGCTAGCGGGAGGCCACGAGCAGTACTTC